This T cell receptor beta chain was recovered during a study of control samples from healthy donors and cancer patients. Profiled with immunoSEQ multiplex PCR; TCRdb holds only in-frame clones, not every one. The table lists 90,000 to 120,000 clones, about 80% of them singletons. The CDR3 length is 14 residues. Per the germline V gene, CDR1 is MGHDK and CDR2 is SYGVNS. Trimming removed 3 bases from V and 2 bases from J, with 10 bases in between. V is TRBV25-1 and J is TRBJ1-2; D perhaps matches TRBD1 (5 bases). Source material: blood. The sequence derives from a man between 18 and 29 years old in good health. The CDR3 coding sequence is TGTGCCAGCAGTGACCACGGGGCCAACTATGGCTACACCTTC. Translation gives CASSDHGANYGYTF.